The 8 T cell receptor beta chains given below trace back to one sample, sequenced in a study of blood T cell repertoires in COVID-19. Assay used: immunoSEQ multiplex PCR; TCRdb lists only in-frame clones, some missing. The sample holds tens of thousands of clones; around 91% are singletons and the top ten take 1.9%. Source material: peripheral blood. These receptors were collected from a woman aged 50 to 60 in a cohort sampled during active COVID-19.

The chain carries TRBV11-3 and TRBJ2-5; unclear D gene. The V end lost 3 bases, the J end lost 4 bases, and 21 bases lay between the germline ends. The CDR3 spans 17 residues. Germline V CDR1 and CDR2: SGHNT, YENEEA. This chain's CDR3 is CASSLFPLLGGRETQYF. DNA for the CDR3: TGTGCCAGCAGCTTGTTCCCCCTCTTAGGTGGGCGAGAGACCCAGTACTTC. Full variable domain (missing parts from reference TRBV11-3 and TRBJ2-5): EAGVVQSPRYKIIEKKQPVAFWCNPISGHNTLYWYLQNLGQGPELLIRYENEEAVDDSQLPKDRFSAERLKGVDSTLKIQPAELGDSAVYLCASSLFPLLGGRETQYFGPGTRLLVL.

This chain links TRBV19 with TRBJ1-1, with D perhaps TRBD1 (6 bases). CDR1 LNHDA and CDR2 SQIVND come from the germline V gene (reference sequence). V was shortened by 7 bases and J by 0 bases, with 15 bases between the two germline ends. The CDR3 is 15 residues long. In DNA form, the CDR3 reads TGTGCCAGTATACCCCCAGGACAGCTGAACACTGAAGCTTTCTTT. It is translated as CASIPPGQLNTEAFF.

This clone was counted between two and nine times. The chain's CDR3 is CASSKPGQGAYEQYF. Written as DNA, the CDR3 is TGTGCCAGCAGCAAGCCGGGACAGGGGGCCTACGAGCAGTACTTC. V is TRBV5-4 and J is TRBJ2-7; 11 nucleotides agree with TRBD1. This CDR3 spans 15 amino acids. After removal of 4 bases from V and 2 bases from J, the junction contained 5 bases not matched to a gene. The germline V gene encodes CDR1 SGHNT and CDR2 YYREEE (reference sequence).

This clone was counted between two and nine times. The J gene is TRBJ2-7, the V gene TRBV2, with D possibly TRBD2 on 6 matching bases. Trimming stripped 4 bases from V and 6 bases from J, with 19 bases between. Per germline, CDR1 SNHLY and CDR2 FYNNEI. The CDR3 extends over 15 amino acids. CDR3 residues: CASSGTSTDQGEQYF. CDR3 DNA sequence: TGTGCCAGCAGTGGTACTAGCACGGACCAAGGCGAGCAGTACTTC.

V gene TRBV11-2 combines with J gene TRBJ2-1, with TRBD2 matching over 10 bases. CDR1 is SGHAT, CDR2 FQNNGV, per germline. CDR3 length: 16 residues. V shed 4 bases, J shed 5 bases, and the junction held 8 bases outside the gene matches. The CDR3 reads CASSSGTSGAHNEQFF. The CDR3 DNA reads TGTGCCAGCAGCTCGGGTACTAGCGGGGCCCACAATGAGCAGTTCTTC. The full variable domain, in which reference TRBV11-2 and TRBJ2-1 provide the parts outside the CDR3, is EAGVAQSPRYKIIEKRQSVAFWCNPISGHATLYWYQQILGQGPKLLIQFQNNGVVDDSQLPKDRFSAERLKGVDSTLKIQPAKLEDSAVYLCASSSGTSGAHNEQFFGPGTRLTVL.

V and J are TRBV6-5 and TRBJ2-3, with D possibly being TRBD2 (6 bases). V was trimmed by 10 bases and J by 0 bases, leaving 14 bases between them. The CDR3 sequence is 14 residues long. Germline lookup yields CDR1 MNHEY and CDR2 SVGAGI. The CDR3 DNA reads TGTGCCACCAAGGAGGGGTATAGCACAGATACGCAGTATTTT. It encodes CATKEGYSTDTQYF.

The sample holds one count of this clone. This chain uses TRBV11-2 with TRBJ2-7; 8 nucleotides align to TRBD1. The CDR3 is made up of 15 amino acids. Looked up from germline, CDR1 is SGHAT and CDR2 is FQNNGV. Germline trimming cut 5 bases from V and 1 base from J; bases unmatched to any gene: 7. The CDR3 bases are TGTGCCAGCAGCCATGGACAGGGTACGTCCTACGAGCAGTACTTC. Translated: CASSHGQGTSYEQYF.

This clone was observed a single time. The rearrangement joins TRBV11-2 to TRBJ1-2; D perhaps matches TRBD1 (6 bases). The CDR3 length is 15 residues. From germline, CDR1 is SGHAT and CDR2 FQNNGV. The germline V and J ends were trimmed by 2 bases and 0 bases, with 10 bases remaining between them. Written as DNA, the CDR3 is TGTGCCAGCAGCTTAAACAGGGCCACTAACTATGGCTACACCTTC. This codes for CASSLNRATNYGYTF.